The present TCR beta chain was sequenced within a study of CD8+ T cells in alopecia areata. The wider study: Treated individuals took tofacitinib by mouth, 5 to 10 mg twice daily. Study-wide points: In scalp, tofacitinib significantly decreased clonality and expanded CD8+ clones among the top 100. For baseline CD8+ expansion, any link to response stays uncertain with one nonresponder.

Treatment in this sample: oral pan-JAK inhibitor, 5-10 mg twice daily. As the sequencing template, cDNA was produced by extracting RNA and reverse transcribing it. Profiled with immunoSEQ multiplex PCR; TCRdb holds only in-frame clones, not every one. Of approximately 130,000 clones listed, roughly 57% are singletons. The table lists this clone with a count of one. The antigen is undetermined. The TCR comes from a human donor with alopecia areata. The material was CD4+ T cells sorted from blood, obtained at week 4, from a patient treated with tofacitinib.

DNA for the CDR3: TGCGCCAGCAGCCCCCAGGGAGTACGAACTGGGGCCAACGTCCTGACTTTC. This sequence encodes CASSPQGVRTGANVLTF. The gene calls are TRBV5-1 and TRBJ2-6, with D perhaps being TRBD1 or TRBD2 (5 bases each). V was pared by 4 bases and J by 2 bases, with 16 bases between. This CDR3 is built from 17 residues. Per germline, CDR1 SGHRS and CDR2 YFSETQ.